These T cell receptor beta chains were read from a single sample in a study of shared clonotypes between healthy human individuals. Profiling relied on immunoSEQ multiplex PCR, and the TCRdb table lists in-frame clones only, not all of them. The table records nearly 1,000,000 clones, roughly 72% of them present only once. The specimen was memory CD4+ T cells sorted from blood. The receptors derive from a young man in good health. Each CDR3 is given with its conserved first and last residue. D genes are given only for firm matches. Size values are once, few and many counts, or a class for expanded clones, and some rows have none.

clone size	D gene	V gene	J gene	CDR3 DNA	CDR3 protein
once	-	TRBV13	TRBJ1-3	TGTGCCAGCAGCTCAAGTTCCGCGGCGGCCTCTGGAAACACCATATATTTT	CASSSSSAAASGNTIYF
-	-	TRBV6-6	TRBJ2-2	TGTGCCAGCAGTTACGCCGGAACCGGGGAGCTGTTTTTT	CASSYAGTGELFF
-	-	TRBV6-1	TRBJ2-3	TGTGCCAGCAGTGGACTACCCCCAGATACGCAGTATTTT	CASSGLPPDTQYF
-	TRBD1	TRBV4-3	TRBJ2-7	TGCGCCAGCAGCCATGCCGGGACAGGGAACGAGCAGTACTTC	CASSHAGTGNEQYF
-	TRBD1	TRBV10-3	TRBJ1-2	TGTGCCGTCACACAGGGGGGGAACTCCTTGGCTAACTATGGCTACACCTTC	CAVTQGGNSLANYGYTF
-	-	TRBV2	TRBJ1-5	TGTGCCAGCAGTGAATCCCGCCCAGGGCCCCAGCATTTT	CASSESRPGPQHF
once	TRBD1	TRBV27	TRBJ2-1	TGTGCCAGCAGTAGGACAGGGGGCTCCTACAATGAGCAGTTCTTC	CASSRTGGSYNEQFF
-	TRBD2	TRBV5-1	TRBJ2-7	TGCGCCAGCAGCTTGGGACTAGCGGGGGGCGAGCAGTACTTC	CASSLGLAGGEQYF
-	TRBD1	TRBV27	TRBJ2-7	TGTGCCAGCAGCACTTTCCGGGACAGGGTCGAAGAGCAGTACTTC	CASSTFRDRVEEQYF
-	-	TRBV7-6	TRBJ2-7	TGTGCCAGCAGCTCCTTATCGAGCAACGAGCAGTACTTC	CASSSLSSNEQYF
-	-	TRBV7-8	TRBJ1-2	TGTGCCAGCAGCCCACGGACGGACGCCCGATATGGCTACACCTTC	CASSPRTDARYGYTF
-	-	TRBV7-2	TRBJ2-7	TGTGCCAGCAGTCCCAAGGTGCTAGTAGGTGAGCAGTACTTC	CASSPKVLVGEQYF
few	-	TRBV7-6	TRBJ1-1	TGTGCCAGCAGCGGGGCAAACACTGAAGCTTTCTTT	CASSGANTEAFF
-	-	TRBV7-6	TRBJ2-1	TGTGCCAGCAGCCCACGGATTTACAATGAGCAGTTCTTC	CASSPRIYNEQFF
-	-	TRBV28	TRBJ1-2	TGTGCCAGCAGTTCGACAGCGCCCCATGGCTACACCTTC	CASSSTAPHGYTF
-	-	TRBV7-2	TRBJ2-7	TGTGCCAGCAGCTTAGTTACAGGGATCCCCTACGAGCAGTACTTC	CASSLVTGIPYEQYF
few	-	TRBV5-8	TRBJ1-5	TGTGCCAGCAGCTTGGCCGCGAGTAGCAATCAGCCCCAGCATTTT	CASSLAASSNQPQHF
many	-	TRBV5-1	TRBJ1-4	TGCGCCAGCAGCTCGGCCGGGACAACAACTAATGAAAAACTGTTTTTT	CASSSAGTTTNEKLFF
-	TRBD1	TRBV27	TRBJ2-2	TGTGCCAGCAGAGCACAGGGGCTATTCACCGGGGAGCTGTTTTTT	CASRAQGLFTGELFF
-	TRBD1	TRBV2	TRBJ2-7	TGTGCCAGCGGGACCTTAGGGGGCGGCGAGCAGTACTTC	CASGTLGGGEQYF
-	TRBD1	TRBV7-9	TRBJ2-3	TGTGCCAGCAGCACGGGACAGGGAAAGAGCACAGATACGCAGTATTTT	CASSTGQGKSTDTQYF
-	-	TRBV29-1	TRBJ2-1	TGCAGCGCCCGATCCGGGACTGCATCTGGTGAGCAGTTCTTC	CSARSGTASGEQFF